This T cell receptor beta chain originates from a study of blood T cell repertoires in COVID-19. The overall study: Both acute and convalescent COVID-19 samples were obtained from the United States, Italy and Spain. T cells, B-cell-depleted T cells, or PBMCs supplied cDNA or gDNA.

This table comes from immunoSEQ multiplex PCR, and its TCRdb copy is limited to in-frame clones, with some not included. Of roughly 200,000 clones in the sample, 82% were seen once. The CDR3 has 16 residues. Sequenced input: peripheral blood. The chain couples TRBV7-5 to TRBJ1-5; TRBD1 is the table's D call, not checked against the DNA. TRBV7-5 is a pseudogene. The sequence derives from a woman of 80 years or more with COVID-19, enrolled during active disease. CDR3 sequence (DNA): TGTGCCAGCCCAGGCGCAGGGGGCATAAGCAATCAGCCCCAGCATTTT. Translation gives CASPGAGGISNQPQHF.